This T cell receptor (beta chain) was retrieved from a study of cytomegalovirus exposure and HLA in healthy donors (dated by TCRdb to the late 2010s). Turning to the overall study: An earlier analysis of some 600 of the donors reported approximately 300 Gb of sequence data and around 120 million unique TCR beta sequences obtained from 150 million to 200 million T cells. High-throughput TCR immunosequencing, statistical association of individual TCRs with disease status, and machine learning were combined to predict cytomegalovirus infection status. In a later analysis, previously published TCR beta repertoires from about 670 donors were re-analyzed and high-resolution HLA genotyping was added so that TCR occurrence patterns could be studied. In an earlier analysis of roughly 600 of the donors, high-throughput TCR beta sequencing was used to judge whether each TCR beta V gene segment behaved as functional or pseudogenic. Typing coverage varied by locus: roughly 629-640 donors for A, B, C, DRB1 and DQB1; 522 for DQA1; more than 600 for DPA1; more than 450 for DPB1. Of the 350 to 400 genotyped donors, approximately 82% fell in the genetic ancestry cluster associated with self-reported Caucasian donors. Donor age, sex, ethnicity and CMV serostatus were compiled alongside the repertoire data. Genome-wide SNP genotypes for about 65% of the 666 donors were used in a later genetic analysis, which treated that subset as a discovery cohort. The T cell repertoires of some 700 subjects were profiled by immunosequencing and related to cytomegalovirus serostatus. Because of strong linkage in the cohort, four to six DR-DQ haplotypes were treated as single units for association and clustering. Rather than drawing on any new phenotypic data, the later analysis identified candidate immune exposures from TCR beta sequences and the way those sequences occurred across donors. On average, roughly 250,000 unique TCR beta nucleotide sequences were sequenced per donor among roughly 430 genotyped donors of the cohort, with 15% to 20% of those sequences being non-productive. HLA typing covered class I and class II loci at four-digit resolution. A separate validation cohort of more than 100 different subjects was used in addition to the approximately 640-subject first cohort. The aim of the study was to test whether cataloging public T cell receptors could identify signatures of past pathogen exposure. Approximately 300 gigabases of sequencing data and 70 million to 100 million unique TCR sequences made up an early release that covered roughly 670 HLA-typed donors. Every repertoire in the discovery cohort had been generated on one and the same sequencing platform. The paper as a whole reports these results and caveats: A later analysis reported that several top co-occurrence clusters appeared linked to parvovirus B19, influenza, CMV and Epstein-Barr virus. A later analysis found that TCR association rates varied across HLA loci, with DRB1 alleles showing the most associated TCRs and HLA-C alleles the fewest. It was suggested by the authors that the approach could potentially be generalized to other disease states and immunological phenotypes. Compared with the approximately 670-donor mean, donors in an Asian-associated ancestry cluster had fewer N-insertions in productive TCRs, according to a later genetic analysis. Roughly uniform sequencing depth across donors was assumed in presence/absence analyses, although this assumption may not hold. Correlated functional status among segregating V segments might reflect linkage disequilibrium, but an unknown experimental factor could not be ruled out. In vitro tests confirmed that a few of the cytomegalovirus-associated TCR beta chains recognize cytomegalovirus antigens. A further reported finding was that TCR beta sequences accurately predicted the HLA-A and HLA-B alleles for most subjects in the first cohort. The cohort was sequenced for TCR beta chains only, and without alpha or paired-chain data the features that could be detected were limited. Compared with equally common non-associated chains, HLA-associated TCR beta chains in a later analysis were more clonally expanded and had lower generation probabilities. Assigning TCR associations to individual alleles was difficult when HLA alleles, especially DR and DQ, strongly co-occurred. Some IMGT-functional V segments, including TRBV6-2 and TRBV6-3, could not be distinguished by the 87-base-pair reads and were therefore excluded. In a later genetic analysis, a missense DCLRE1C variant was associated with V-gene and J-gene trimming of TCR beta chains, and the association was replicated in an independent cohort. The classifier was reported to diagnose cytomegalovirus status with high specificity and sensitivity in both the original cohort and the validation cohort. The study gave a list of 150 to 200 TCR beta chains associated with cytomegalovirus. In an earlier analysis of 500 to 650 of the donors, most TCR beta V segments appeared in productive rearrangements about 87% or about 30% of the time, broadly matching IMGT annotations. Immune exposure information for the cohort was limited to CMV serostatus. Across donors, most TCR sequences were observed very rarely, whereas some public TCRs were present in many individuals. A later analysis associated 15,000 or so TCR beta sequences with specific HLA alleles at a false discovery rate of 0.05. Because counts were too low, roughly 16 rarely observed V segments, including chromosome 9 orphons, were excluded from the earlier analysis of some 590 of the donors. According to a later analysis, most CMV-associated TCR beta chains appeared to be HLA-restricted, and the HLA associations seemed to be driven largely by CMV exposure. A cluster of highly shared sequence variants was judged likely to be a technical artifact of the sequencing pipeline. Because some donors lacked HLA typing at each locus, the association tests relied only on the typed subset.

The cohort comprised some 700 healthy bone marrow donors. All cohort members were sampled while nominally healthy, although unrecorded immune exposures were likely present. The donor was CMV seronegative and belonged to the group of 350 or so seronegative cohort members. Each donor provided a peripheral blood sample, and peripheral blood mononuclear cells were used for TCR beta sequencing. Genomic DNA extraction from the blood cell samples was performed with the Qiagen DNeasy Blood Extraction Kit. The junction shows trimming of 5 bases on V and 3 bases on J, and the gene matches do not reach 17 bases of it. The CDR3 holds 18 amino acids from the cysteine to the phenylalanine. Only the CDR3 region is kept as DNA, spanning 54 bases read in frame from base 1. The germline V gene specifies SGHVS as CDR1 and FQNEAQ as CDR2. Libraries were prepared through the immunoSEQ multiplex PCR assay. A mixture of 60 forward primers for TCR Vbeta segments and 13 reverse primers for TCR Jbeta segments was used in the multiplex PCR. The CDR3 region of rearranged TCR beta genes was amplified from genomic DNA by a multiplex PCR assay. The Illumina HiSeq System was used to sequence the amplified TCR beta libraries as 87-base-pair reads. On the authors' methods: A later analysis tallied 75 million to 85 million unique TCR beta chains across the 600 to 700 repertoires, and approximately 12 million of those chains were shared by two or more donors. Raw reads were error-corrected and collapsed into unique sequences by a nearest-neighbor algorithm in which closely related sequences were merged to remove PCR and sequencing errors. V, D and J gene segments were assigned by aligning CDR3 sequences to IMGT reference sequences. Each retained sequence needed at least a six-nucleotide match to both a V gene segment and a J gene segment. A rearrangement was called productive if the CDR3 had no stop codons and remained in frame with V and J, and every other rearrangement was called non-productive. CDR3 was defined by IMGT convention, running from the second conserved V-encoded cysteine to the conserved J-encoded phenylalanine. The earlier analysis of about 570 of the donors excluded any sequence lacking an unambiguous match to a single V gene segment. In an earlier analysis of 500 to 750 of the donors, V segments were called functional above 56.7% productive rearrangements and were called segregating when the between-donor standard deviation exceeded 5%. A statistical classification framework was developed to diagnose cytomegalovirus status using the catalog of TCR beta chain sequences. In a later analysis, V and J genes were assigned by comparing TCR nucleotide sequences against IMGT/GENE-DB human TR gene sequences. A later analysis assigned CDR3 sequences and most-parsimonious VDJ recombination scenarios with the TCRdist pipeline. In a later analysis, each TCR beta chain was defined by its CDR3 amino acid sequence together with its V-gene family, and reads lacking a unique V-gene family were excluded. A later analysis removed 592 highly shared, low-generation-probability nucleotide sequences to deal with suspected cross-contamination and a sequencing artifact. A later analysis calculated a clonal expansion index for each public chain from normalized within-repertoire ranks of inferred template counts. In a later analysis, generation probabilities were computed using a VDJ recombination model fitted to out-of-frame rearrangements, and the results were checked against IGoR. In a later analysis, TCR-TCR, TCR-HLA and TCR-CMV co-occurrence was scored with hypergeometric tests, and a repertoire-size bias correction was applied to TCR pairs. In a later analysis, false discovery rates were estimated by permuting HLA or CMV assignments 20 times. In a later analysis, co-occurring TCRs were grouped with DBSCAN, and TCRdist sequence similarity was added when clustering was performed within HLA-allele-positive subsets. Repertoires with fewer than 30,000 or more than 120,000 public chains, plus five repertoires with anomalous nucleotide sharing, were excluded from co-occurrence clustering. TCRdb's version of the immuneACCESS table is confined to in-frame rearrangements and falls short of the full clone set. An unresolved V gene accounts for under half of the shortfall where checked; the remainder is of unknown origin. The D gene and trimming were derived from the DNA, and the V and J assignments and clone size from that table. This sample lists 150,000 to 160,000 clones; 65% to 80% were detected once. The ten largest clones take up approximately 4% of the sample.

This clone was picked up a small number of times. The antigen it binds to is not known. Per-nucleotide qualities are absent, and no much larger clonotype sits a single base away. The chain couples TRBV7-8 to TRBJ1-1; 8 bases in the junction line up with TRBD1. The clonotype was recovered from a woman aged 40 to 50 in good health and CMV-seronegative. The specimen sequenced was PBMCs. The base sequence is TGTGCCAGCAGCCCAACAGGGGGACTCATGAAAACGGACACTGAAGCTTTCTTT. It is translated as CASSPTGGLMKTDTEAFF.